This T cell receptor (beta chain) was sequenced during a study of T cells in Graves' hyperthyroidism and ophthalmopathy. The study's findings and limits: Prediction of ophthalmopathy progression came a median approximately 6.5 months pre-onset. Most thyroid clonotypes with frequency above 0.001 were detected in blood.

A word on this clonotype: Its specificity is unknown.

CDR1 and CDR2 from the germline V gene are MGHDK and SYGVNS. V was shortened by 7 bases and J by 5 bases, with 12 bases between the two germline ends. The CDR3 loop spans 13 amino acids. Lactation, pregnancy, other autoimmune disease or uncontrolled infection led to exclusion of patients. Orbital computed tomography, thyroid ultrasound, serum thyroxine and TRAb, and clinical symptoms together informed the diagnoses. Amplification yielded TCR beta CDR3 regions, with RNA transcripts as the source. HTBI primers were used for first-round RT-PCR of the TCR CDR3. TCRdb re-derived calls from the multiplex PCR reads in MiXCR, one entry per CDR3 protein. Of about 570,000 distinct CDR3 sequences in the sample, about 45% were seen once.

Sequencing input: peripheral blood or thyroid tissue (not recorded which). The rearrangement uses TRBV25-1 and TRBJ1-5, with a tentative D call TRBD1 (5 bases). This TCR derives from an adult woman with Graves' disease, either hyperthyroidism or ophthalmopathy (not recorded which). CDR3: CASTAGTDQPQHF. As DNA, the CDR3 is TGTGCCAGCACGGCCGGGACGGATCAGCCCCAGCATTTT.